The next 4 T cell receptor beta chains were all read from a single sample in a study of T cell responses to AZD1222 COVID-19 vaccine. The method was immunoSEQ multiplex PCR; TCRdb's version includes in-frame clones alone and lacks a portion of them. The sample has 150,000 or so clones, roughly 91% seen once. This material consisted of peripheral blood, taken 28 days after the second AZD1222 dose. The receptors were gathered from an adult who received the AZD1222 COVID-19 vaccine.

The V call is TRBV28, the J call TRBJ1-6, with 8 bases matching TRBD1. The CDR3 is 14 amino acids. The V and J ends lost 6 bases and 10 bases, in that order; junction bases with no gene match: 8. Germline V gives CDR1 MDHEN, CDR2 SYDVKM. CDR3 sequence: CASRPGQADSPLHF. The DNA of the CDR3 is TGTGCCAGCAGGCCGGGACAGGCAGACTCACCCCTCCACTTT.

This CDR3 is CASSEGWGTLYEQYF. In DNA form, the CDR3 reads TGTGCCAGCAGTGAAGGATGGGGAACCCTCTACGAGCAGTACTTC. J is TRBJ2-7 and V is TRBV6-1, with D hard to call. The V and J ends lost 1 base and 3 bases respectively, with 13 bases between them. Germline CDR1 MNHNS, CDR2 SASEGT. The CDR3 length is 15 residues.

This rearrangement joins TRBV7-8 to TRBJ1-1; D gene uncertain. Germline CDR1 and CDR2: SGHVS and FQNEAQ. This CDR3 is 16 amino acids long. V was cut by 0 bases and J by 3 bases, with 14 bases left in between. This chain's CDR3 is CASSLAPLWRDTEAFF. CDR3 DNA sequence: TGTGCCAGCAGCTTAGCGCCCCTCTGGCGGGACACTGAAGCTTTCTTT.

This clone was seen a few times. The chain recombines TRBV18 with TRBJ2-7, with 8 bases aligning to TRBD2. Trimming cost V 0 bases and J 2 bases; bases outside gene matches: 0. The CDR3 runs 14 residues. The V gene's germline CDR1 is KGHSH and CDR2 LQKENI. The CDR3 region is CASSPPGLAYEQYF. The CDR3 region has the DNA TGTGCCAGCTCACCACCGGGACTAGCCTACGAGCAGTACTTC.